This is a list of T cell receptor beta chains from one sample in a study of vaccination and CD4 T cells after COVID-19. A single record per CDR3 protein comes from TCRdb applying MiXCR to the PCR reads. The repertoire includes 7,000 or so distinct CDR3 sequences, around 41% of them detected once, and less than 40% sits in the top ten. These receptors are not linked to any known antigen. Sample: CD4+ T cells from blood, cultured in vitro. The receptors were gathered from a human donor in good health. Both conserved end residues are trimmed from each CDR3. Fields, in order: V gene, J gene, CDR3 protein.

v_call: TRBV6-1
j_call: TRBJ2-1
cdr3_aa: ASYSGGAHNEQF

v_call: TRBV7-9
j_call: TRBJ1-2
cdr3_aa: ASSFQAPGYGYT

v_call: TRBV19
j_call: TRBJ2-7
cdr3_aa: ASSIMRGSYEQY

v_call: TRBV7-3
j_call: TRBJ1-2
cdr3_aa: ASSLIGTNGYT

v_call: TRBV6-5
j_call: TRBJ1-2
cdr3_aa: ASSYRGTEGYGYT

v_call: TRBV6-1
j_call: TRBJ1-6
cdr3_aa: ASSASNSPLH

v_call: TRBV20-1
j_call: TRBJ1-3
cdr3_aa: SASVGQARHTIY

v_call: TRBV6-5
j_call: TRBJ1-2
cdr3_aa: ASSYSGQGLSYT

v_call: TRBV6-1
j_call: TRBJ2-1
cdr3_aa: ASRLAGNNEQF

v_call: TRBV27
j_call: TRBJ2-3
cdr3_aa: ASSWRAPSTDTQY

v_call: TRBV20-1
j_call: TRBJ2-3
cdr3_aa: SARWEGSDTQY

v_call: TRBV7-2
j_call: TRBJ2-7
cdr3_aa: ASSETGGSYEQY

v_call: TRBV20-1
j_call: TRBJ1-2
cdr3_aa: SASGDYGYT

v_call: TRBV5-1
j_call: TRBJ1-2
cdr3_aa: ASSARTGTGGSNYGYT

v_call: TRBV7-9
j_call: TRBJ1-1
cdr3_aa: ASSLGQNTEAF

v_call: TRBV6-1
j_call: TRBJ1-2
cdr3_aa: ASILRDEYDGYT

v_call: TRBV11-2
j_call: TRBJ1-1
cdr3_aa: ASILLIGNTEAF

v_call: TRBV18
j_call: TRBJ1-6
cdr3_aa: ASSPEGGWNSPLH

v_call: TRBV7-9
j_call: TRBJ1-5
cdr3_aa: ASSEQGNGQPQH

v_call: TRBV11-3
j_call: TRBJ1-1
cdr3_aa: ASSFAGNTEAF

v_call: TRBV1
j_call: TRBJ1-1
cdr3_aa: TSSQPKRAF

v_call: TRBV5-1
j_call: TRBJ1-1
cdr3_aa: ASSPRRGVNTEAF

v_call: TRBV27
j_call: TRBJ1-2
cdr3_aa: AVGGAGGYT

v_call: TRBV5-1
j_call: TRBJ1-6
cdr3_aa: ASSFDRAYNSPLH

v_call: TRBV20-1
j_call: TRBJ1-6
cdr3_aa: SSAALRDGRNSPLH

v_call: TRBV20-1
j_call: TRBJ1-4
cdr3_aa: SARDRRAGEKLF

v_call: TRBV7-2
j_call: TRBJ1-1
cdr3_aa: ASSLRSSNTEAF

v_call: TRBV6-5
j_call: TRBJ1-5
cdr3_aa: ASSYGRNSNQPQH

v_call: TRBV5-1
j_call: TRBJ2-5
cdr3_aa: ASRQGAQETQY

v_call: TRBV10-1
j_call: TRBJ2-7
cdr3_aa: ASSESGEGYEQY

v_call: TRBV9
j_call: TRBJ1-2
cdr3_aa: ASSFRTGSDGYT

v_call: TRBV29-1
j_call: TRBJ1-2
cdr3_aa: SVEGEVAYT

v_call: TRBV7-8
j_call: TRBJ2-3
cdr3_aa: ASSLDRGSGGQY

v_call: TRBV4-1
j_call: TRBJ1-2
cdr3_aa: ASSQSLGNALWGYT

v_call: TRBV6-4
j_call: TRBJ2-3
cdr3_aa: ASSQTSGGTDTQY

v_call: TRBV6-1
j_call: TRBJ2-7
cdr3_aa: ASSTGQDRRPVYEQY

v_call: TRBV6-1
j_call: TRBJ2-7
cdr3_aa: ASRLTGTGDLTEQY

v_call: TRBV7-8
j_call: TRBJ2-1
cdr3_aa: ASSPQGQLSYNEQF

v_call: TRBV6-5
j_call: TRBJ1-1
cdr3_aa: ASSYASPRDTEAF

v_call: TRBV6-5
j_call: TRBJ1-5
cdr3_aa: ASSYGTDQPQH

v_call: TRBV5-1
j_call: TRBJ1-2
cdr3_aa: ASSLVGRGRDGYT

v_call: TRBV2
j_call: TRBJ1-6
cdr3_aa: ASRGGGQGANSPLH

v_call: TRBV5-1
j_call: TRBJ1-2
cdr3_aa: ASRPELDGYGYT

v_call: TRBV11-2
j_call: TRBJ2-2
cdr3_aa: ASSQKVGGTGELF

v_call: TRBV14
j_call: TRBJ1-2
cdr3_aa: ASSPGQGAYGYT

v_call: TRBV5-1
j_call: TRBJ1-1
cdr3_aa: ASSLFRGNTEAF

v_call: TRBV6-4
j_call: TRBJ2-3
cdr3_aa: ASSATPPDTQY